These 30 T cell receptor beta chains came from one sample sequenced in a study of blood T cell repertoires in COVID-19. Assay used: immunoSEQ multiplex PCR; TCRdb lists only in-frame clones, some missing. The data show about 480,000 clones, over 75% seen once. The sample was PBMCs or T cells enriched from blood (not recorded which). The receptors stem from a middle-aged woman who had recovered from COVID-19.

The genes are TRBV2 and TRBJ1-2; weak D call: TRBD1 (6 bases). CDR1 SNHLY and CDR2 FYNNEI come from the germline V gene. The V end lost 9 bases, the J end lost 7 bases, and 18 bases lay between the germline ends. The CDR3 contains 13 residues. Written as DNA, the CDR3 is TGTGCCAGGGAGACAGGAACACGATCTGGCTACACCTTC. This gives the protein CARETGTRSGYTF.

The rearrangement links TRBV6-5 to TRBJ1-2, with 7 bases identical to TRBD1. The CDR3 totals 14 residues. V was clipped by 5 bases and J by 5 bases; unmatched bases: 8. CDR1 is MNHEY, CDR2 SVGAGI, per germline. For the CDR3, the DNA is TGTGCCAGCAGTCTTAGGACAGGATGGTATGGCTACACCTTC. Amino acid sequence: CASSLRTGWYGYTF.

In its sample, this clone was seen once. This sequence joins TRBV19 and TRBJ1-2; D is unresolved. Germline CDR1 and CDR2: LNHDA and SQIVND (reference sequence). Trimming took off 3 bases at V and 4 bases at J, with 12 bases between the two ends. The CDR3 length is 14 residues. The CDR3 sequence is CASSISQPVYGYTF. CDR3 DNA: TGTGCCAGTAGTATTTCACAGCCAGTCTATGGCTACACCTTC.

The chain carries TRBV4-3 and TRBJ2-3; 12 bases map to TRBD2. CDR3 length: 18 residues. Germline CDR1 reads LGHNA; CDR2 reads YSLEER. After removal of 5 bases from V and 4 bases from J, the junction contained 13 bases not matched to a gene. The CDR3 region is CASSGETSGSLSADTQYF. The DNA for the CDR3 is TGCGCCAGCAGCGGAGAGACTAGCGGGAGCCTAAGCGCAGATACGCAGTATTTT.

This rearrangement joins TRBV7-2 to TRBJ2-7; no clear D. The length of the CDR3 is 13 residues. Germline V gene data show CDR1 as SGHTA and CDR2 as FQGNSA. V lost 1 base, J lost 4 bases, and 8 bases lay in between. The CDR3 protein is CASSLVRAYEQYF. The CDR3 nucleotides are TGTGCCAGCAGCTTAGTGAGAGCATACGAGCAGTACTTC.

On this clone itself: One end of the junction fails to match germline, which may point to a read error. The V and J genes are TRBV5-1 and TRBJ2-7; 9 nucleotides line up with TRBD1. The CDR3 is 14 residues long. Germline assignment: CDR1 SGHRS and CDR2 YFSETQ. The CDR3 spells CASTLEGQGNEQYF. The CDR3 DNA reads TGCGCCAGCACCTTGGAGGGACAGGGAAACGAGCAGTACTTC. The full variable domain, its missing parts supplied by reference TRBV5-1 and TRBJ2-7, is KAGVTQTPRYLIKTRGQQVTLSCSPISGHRSVSWYQQTPGQGLQFLFEYFSETQRNKGNFPGRFSGRQFSNSRSEMNVSTLELGDSALYLCASTLEGQGNEQYFGPGTRLTVT.

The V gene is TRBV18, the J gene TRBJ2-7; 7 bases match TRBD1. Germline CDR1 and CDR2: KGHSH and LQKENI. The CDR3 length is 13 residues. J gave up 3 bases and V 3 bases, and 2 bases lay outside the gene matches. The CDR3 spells CASSPDRFYEQYF. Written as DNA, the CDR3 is TGTGCCAGCTCACCGGACAGGTTCTACGAGCAGTACTTC.

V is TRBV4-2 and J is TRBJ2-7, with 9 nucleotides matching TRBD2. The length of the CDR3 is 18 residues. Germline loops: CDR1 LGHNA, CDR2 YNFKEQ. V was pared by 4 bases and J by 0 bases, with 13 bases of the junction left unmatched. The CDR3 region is CASSLRASGMSSSYEQYF. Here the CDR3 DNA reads TGTGCCAGCAGCCTGAGGGCTAGCGGGATGTCGAGCTCCTACGAGCAGTACTTC.

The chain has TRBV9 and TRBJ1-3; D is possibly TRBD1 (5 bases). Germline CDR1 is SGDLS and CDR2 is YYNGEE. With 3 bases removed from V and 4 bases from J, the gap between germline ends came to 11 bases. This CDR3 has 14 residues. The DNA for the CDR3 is TGTGCCAGCAGCGCACAGGATTACGGAAACACCATATATTTT. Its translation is CASSAQDYGNTIYF.

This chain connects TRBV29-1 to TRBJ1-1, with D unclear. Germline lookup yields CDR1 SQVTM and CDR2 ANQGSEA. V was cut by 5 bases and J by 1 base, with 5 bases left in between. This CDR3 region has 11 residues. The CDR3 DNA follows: TGCAGCGTTTCTTGGAACACTGAAGCTTTCTTT. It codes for CSVSWNTEAFF.

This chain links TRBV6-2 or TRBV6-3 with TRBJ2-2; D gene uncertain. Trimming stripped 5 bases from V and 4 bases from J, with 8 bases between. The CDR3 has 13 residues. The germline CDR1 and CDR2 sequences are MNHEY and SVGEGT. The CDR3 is CASSPVSTGELFF. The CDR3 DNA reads TGTGCCAGCAGTCCCGTGTCCACCGGGGAGCTGTTTTTT.

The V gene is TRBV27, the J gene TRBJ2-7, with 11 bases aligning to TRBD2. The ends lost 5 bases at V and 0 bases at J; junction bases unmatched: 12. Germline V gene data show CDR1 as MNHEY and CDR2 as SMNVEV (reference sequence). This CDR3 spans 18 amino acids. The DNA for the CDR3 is TGTGCCAGCAGTCAAAGGGGGACTAGCGGCTTTAGCTCCTACGAGCAGTACTTC. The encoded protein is CASSQRGTSGFSSYEQYF.

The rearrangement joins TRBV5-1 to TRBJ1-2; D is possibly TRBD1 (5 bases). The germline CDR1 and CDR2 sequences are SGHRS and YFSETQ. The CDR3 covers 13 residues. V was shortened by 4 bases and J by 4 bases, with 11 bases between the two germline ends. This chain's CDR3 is CASSPPGGYGYTF. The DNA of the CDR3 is TGCGCCAGCAGCCCCCCCGGGGGCTATGGCTACACCTTC.

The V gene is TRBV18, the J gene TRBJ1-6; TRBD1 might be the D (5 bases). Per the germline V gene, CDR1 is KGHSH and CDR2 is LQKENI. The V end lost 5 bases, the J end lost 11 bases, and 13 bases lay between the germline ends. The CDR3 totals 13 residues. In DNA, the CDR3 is TGTGCCAGCTCAAATACTTCCAGGGCACCCCTCCACTTT. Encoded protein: CASSNTSRAPLHF.

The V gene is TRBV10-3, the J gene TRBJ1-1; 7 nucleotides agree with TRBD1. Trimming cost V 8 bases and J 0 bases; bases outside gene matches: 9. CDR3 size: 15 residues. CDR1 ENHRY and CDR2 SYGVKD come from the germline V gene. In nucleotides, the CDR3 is TGTGCCATCCGGGACAGAGATTACATGAACACTGAAGCTTTCTTT. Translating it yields CAIRDRDYMNTEAFF.

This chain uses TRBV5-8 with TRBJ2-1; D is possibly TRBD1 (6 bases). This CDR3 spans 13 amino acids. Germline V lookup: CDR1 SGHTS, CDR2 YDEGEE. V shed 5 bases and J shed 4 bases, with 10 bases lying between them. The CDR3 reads CASREDRYNEQFF. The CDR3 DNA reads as TGTGCCAGCAGGGAGGACAGATACAATGAGCAGTTCTTC. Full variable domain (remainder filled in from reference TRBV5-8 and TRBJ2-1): EAGVTQSPTHLIKTRGQQATLRCSPISGHTSVYWYQQALGLGLQFLLWYDEGEERNRGNFPPRFSGRQFPNYSSELNVNALELEDSALYLCASREDRYNEQFFGPGTRLTVL.

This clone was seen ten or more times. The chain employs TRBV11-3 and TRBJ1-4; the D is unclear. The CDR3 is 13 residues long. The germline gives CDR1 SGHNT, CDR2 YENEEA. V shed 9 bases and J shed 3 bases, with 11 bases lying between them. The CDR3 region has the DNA TGTGCCAGTAAAAGACGGGCTAATGAAAAACTGTTTTTT. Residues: CASKRRANEKLFF.

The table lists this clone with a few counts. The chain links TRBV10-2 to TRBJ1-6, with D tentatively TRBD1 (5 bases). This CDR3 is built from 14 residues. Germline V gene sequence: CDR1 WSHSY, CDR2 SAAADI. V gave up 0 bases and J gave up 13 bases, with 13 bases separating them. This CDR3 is CASSESIAGMPLHF. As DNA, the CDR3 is TGCGCCAGCAGTGAGTCGATCGCAGGGATGCCCCTCCACTTT.

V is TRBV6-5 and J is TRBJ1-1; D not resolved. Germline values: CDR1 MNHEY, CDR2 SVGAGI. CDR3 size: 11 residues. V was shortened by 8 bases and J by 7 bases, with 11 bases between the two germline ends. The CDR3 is CASSQEGEAFF. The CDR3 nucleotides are TGTGCCAGCTCTCAGGAGGGTGAAGCTTTCTTT.

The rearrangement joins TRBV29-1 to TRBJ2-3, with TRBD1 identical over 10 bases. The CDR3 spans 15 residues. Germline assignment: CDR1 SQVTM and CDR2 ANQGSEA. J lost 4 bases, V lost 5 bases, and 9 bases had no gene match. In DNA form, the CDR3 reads TGCAGCGTTTACGGCCGGGACAGGGGCGCAGATACGCAGTATTTT. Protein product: CSVYGRDRGADTQYF.

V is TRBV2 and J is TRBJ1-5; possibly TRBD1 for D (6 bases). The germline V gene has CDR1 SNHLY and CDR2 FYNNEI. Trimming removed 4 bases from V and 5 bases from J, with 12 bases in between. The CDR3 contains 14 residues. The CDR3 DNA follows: TGTGCCAGCAGTGCGGACAGCCACGATCAGCCCCAGCATTTT. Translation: CASSADSHDQPQHF.

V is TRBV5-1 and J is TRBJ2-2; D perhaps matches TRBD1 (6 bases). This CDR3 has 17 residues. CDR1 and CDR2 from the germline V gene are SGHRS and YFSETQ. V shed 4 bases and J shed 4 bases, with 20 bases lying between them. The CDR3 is CASSAPTSGTPTGELFF. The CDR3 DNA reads TGCGCCAGCAGCGCCCCAACCTCCGGGACACCCACCGGGGAGCTGTTTTTT.

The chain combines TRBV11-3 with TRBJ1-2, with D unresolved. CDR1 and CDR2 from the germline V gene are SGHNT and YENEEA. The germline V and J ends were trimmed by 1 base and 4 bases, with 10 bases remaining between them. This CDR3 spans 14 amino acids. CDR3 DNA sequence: TGTGCCAGCAGCTTAGGACAACCGAGCTATGGCTACACCTTC. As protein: CASSLGQPSYGYTF. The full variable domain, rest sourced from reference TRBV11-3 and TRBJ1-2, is EAGVVQSPRYKIIEKKQPVAFWCNPISGHNTLYWYLQNLGQGPELLIRYENEEAVDDSQLPKDRFSAERLKGVDSTLKIQPAELGDSAVYLCASSLGQPSYGYTFGSGTRLTVV.

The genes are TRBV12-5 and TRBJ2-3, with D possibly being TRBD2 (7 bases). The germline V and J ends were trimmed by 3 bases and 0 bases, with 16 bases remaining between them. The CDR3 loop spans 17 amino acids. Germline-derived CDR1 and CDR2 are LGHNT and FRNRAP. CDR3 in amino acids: CASGLGGGLYSTDTQYF. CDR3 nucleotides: TGTGCTAGTGGTTTAGGGGGGGGACTCTATAGCACAGATACGCAGTATTTT.

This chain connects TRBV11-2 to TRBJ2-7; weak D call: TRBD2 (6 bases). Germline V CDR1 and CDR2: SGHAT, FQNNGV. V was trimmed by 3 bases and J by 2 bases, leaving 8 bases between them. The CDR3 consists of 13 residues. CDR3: CASSLGGPYEQYF. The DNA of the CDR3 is TGTGCCAGCAGCTTGGGGGGTCCCTACGAGCAGTACTTC.

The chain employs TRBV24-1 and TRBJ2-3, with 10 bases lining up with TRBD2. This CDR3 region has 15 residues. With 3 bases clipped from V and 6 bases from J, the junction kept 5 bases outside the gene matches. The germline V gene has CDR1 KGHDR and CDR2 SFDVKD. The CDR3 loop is CATSDAAGGLDTQYF. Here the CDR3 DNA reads TGTGCCACCAGTGATGCAGCGGGAGGGCTTGATACGCAGTATTTT.

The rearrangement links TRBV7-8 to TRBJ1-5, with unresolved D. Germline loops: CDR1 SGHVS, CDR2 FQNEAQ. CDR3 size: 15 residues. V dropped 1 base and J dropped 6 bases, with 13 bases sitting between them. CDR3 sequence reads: CASSLVQTKGQPQHF. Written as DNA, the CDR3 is TGTGCCAGCAGCTTAGTCCAGACTAAGGGTCAGCCCCAGCATTTT.

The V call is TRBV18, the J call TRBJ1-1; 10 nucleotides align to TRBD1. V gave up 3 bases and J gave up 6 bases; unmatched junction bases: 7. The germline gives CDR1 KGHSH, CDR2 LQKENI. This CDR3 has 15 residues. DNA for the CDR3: TGTGCCAGCTCACCGCGGACAGGGGGGGAGTCTGAAGCTTTCTTT. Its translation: CASSPRTGGESEAFF.

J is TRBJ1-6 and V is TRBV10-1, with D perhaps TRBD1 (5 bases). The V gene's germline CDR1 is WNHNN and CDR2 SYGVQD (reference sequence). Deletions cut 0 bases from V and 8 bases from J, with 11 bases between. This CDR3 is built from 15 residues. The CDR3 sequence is CASSESTVRDSPLHF. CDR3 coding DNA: TGCGCCAGCAGTGAGTCGACAGTCAGAGATTCACCCCTCCACTTT.

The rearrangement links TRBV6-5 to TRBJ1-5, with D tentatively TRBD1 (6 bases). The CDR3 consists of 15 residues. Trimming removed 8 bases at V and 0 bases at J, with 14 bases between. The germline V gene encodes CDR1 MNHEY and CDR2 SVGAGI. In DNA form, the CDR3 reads TGTGCCAGCTTCAGGGGTCCATTTAGCAATCAGCCCCAGCATTTT. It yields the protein CASFRGPFSNQPQHF.